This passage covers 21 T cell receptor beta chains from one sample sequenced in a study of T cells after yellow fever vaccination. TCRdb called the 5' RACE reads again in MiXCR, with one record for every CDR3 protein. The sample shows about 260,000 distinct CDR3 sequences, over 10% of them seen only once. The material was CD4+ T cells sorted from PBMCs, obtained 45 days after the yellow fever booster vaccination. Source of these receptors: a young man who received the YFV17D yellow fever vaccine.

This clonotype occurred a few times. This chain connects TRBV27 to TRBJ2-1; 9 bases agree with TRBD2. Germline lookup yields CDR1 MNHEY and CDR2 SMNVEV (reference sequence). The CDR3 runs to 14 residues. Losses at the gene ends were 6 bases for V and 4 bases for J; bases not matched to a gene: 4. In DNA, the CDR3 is TGTGCCAGCAGGGCTAGCGGGAAATACAATGAGCAGTTCTTC. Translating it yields CASRASGKYNEQFF.

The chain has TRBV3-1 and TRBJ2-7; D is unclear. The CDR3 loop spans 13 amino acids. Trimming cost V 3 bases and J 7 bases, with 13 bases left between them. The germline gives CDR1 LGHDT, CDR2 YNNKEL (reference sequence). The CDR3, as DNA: TGTGCCAGCAGCCAGGGCCTCAGAGGAGAGCAGTACTTC. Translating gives CASSQGLRGEQYF.

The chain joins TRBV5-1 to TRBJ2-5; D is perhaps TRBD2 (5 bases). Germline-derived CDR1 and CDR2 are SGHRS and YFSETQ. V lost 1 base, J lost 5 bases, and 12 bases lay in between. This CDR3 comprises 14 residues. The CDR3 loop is CASSLSRTPETQYF. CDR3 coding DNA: TGCGCCAGCAGCTTGTCAAGGACTCCGGAGACCCAGTACTTC. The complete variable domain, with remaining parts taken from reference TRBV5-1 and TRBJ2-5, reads KAGVTQTPRYLIKTRGQQVTLSCSPISGHRSVSWYQQTPGQGLQFLFEYFSETQRNKGNFPGRFSGRQFSNSRSEMNVSTLELGDSALYLCASSLSRTPETQYFGPGTRLLVL.

CDR3: CASSSPGFRSSGFSYEQYF. The CDR3 DNA reads TGTGCCAGCAGCTCCCCGGGTTTTAGGTCTAGCGGGTTCTCCTACGAGCAGTACTTC. V gene TRBV11-2 combines with J gene TRBJ2-7; 8 nucleotides agree with TRBD2. J was trimmed by 0 bases and V by 4 bases; bases with no gene match: 17. The CDR3 is 19 residues long. Germline lookup yields CDR1 SGHAT and CDR2 FQNNGV.

The CDR3 region has the DNA TGCGCCAGCAGCTTGGATGCGGGAGTCCGATACGAGCAGTACTTC. Its protein product is CASSLDAGVRYEQYF. The chain employs TRBV5-1 and TRBJ2-7; the match to TRBD2 covers 7 bases. Losses at the gene ends were 0 bases for V and 4 bases for J; bases not matched to a gene: 7. CDR1 is SGHRS, CDR2 YFSETQ, per germline. This CDR3 has 15 residues.

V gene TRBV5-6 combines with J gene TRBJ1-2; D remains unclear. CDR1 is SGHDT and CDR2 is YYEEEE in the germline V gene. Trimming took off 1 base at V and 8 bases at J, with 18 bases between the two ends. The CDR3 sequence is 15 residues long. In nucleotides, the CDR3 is TGTGCCAGCAGCTTGTTTCCCGGCCAAAGGGAAGGCTACACCTTC. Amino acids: CASSLFPGQREGYTF.

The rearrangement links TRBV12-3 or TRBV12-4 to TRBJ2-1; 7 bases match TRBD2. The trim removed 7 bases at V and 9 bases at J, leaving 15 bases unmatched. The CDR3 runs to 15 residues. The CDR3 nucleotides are TGTGCCAGCACCCCATCGGGCGGGAGATCGAGTGAGCAGTTCTTC. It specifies CASTPSGGRSSEQFF.

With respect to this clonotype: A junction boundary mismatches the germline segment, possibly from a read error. The CDR3 loop reads CASRRGLANEKLSF. The DNA for the CDR3 is TGTGCCAGCAGGAGGGGTCTTGCTAATGAAAAACTGTCTTTT. The gene calls are TRBV13 and TRBJ1-4, with TRBD1 as a possible D gene (5 bases). This CDR3 has 14 amino acids. CDR1 is PRHDT, CDR2 FYEKMQ, per germline (reference sequence).

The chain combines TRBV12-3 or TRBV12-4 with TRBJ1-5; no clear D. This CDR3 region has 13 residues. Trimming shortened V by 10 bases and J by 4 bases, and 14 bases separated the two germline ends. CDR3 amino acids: CATSRASNQPQHF. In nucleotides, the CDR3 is TGTGCCACCTCCCGGGCCTCGAATCAGCCCCAGCATTTT.

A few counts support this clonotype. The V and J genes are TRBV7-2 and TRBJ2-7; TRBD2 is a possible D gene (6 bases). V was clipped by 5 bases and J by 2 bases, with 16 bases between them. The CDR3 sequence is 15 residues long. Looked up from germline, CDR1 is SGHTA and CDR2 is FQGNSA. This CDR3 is CASSVSGRTTYEQYF. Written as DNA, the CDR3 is TGTGCCAGCAGCGTCAGCGGGCGAACAACCTACGAGCAGTACTTC. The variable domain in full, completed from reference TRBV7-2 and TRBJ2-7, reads GAGVSQSPSNKVTEKGKDVELRCDPISGHTALYWYRQSLGQGLEFLIYFQGNSAPDKSGLPSDRFSAERTGGSVSTLTIQRTQQEDSAVYLCASSVSGRTTYEQYFGPGTRLTVT.

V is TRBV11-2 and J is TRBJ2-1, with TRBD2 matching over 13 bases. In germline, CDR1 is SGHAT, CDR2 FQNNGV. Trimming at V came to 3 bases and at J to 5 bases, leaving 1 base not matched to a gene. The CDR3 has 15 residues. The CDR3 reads CASSFGLAGDNEQFF. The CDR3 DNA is TGTGCCAGCAGCTTTGGACTAGCGGGAGACAATGAGCAGTTCTTC.

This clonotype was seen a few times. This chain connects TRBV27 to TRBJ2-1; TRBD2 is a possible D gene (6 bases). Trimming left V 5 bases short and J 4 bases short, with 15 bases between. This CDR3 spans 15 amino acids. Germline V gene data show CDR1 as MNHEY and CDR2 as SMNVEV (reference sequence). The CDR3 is CASSHSTSGYNEQFF. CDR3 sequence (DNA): TGTGCCAGCAGTCATTCGACTAGTGGGTACAATGAGCAGTTCTTC.

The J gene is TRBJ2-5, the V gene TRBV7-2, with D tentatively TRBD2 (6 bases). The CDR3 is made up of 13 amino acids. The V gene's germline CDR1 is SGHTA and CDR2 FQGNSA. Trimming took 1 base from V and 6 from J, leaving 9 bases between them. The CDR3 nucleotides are TGTGCCAGCAGCTTAGTGGAGGGAAAGACCCAGTACTTC. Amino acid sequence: CASSLVEGKTQYF.

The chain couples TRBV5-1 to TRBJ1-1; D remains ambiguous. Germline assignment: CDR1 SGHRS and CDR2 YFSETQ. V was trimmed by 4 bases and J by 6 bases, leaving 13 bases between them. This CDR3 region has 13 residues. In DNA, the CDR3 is TGCGCCAGCAGCCGATCGGAGGAGTCTGAAGCTTTCTTT. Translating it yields CASSRSEESEAFF.

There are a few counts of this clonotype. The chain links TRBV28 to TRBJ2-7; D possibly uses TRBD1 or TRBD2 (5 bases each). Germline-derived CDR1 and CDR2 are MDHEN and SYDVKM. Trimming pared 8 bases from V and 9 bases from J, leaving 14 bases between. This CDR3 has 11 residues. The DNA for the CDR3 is TGTGCCAGCCGAGGGGACCGGGGGCAGTACTTC. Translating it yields CASRGDRGQYF.

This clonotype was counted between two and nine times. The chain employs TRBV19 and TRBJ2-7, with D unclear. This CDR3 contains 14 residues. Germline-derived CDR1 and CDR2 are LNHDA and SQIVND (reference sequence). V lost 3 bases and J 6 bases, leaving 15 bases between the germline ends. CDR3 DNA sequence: TGTGCCAGTAGTATTGTAAGTCACAATCCCGAGCAGTACTTC. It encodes CASSIVSHNPEQYF.

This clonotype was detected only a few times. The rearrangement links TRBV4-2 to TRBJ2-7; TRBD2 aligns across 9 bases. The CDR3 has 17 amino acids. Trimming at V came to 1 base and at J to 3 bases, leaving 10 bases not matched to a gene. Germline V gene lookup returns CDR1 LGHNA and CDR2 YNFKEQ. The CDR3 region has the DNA TGTGCCAGCAGCCAAGTAATTTTTAGCGGGAGCTTCTACGAGCAGTACTTC. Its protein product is CASSQVIFSGSFYEQYF.

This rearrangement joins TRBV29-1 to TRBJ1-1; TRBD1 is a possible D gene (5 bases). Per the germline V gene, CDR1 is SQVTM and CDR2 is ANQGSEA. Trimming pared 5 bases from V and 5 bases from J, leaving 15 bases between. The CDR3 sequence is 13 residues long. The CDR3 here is CSVRQGGYTEAFF. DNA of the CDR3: TGCAGCGTTCGCCAGGGTGGATATACTGAAGCTTTCTTT. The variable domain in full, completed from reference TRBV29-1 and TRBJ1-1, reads SAVISQKPSRDICQRGTSLTIQCQVDSQVTMMFWYRQQPGQSLTLIATANQGSEATYESGFVIDKFPISRPNLTFSTLTVSNMSPEDSSIYLCSVRQGGYTEAFFGQGTRLTVV.

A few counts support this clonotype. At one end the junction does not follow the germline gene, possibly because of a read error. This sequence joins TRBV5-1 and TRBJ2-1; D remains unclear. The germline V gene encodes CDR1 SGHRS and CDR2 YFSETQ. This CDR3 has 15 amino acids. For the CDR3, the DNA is TGCGCCAGCAGCTCCCGCGGACCCTGGTACACTGAGCAGTTCTTC. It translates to CASSSRGPWYTEQFF. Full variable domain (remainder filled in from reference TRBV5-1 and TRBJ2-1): KAGVTQTPRYLIKTRGQQVTLSCSPISGHRSVSWYQQTPGQGLQFLFEYFSETQRNKGNFPGRFSGRQFSNSRSEMNVSTLELGDSALYLCASSSRGPWYTEQFFGPGTRLTVL.

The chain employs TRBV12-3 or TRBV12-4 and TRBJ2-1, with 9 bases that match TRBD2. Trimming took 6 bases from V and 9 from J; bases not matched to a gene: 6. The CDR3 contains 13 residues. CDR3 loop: CASSIAGETEQFF. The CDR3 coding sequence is TGTGCCAGCAGCATAGCGGGAGAAACTGAGCAGTTCTTC.

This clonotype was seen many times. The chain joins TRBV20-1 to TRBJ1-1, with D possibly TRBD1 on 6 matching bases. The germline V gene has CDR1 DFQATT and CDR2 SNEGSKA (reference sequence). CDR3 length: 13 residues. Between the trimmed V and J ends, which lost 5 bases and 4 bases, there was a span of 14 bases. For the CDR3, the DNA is TGCAGTGCTGGGGGGGGCGCGGTCACTGAAGCTTTCTTT. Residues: CSAGGGAVTEAFF.